The rows below give T cell receptor beta chains drawn from one sample of a study of post-analysis software for immune sequencing data. TCRdb processed the PCR reads anew with MiXCR; each CDR3 protein has one entry. The profile shows hundreds of thousands of distinct CDR3 sequences, approximately 53% of them singletons. Sequencing used blood. The receptors shown here come from a girl between 5 and 17 years old with multiple sclerosis. Each CDR3 is given with its conserved first and last residue. D genes are given only for firm matches. Part of the rows lack a size; the others show once, few, many or a class for expanded clones.

D	V	size	J	DNA	CDR3
-	TRBV5-8	-	TRBJ2-3	TGTGCCAGCAGCCCGGGCGGGTTAGGCACAGATACGCAGTATTTT	CASSPGGLGTDTQYF
TRBD1	TRBV20-1	few	TRBJ1-2	TGCAGTGCTAGAGATGGACAGGGATATGGCTACACCTTC	CSARDGQGYGYTF
TRBD1	TRBV6-5	-	TRBJ1-2	TGTGCCAGCAGTTACCCCAGGACAGGAGCCAGTCTGAACTATGGCTACACCTTC	CASSYPRTGASLNYGYTF
-	TRBV20-1	-	TRBJ1-1	TGCAGTGCTAGAGATAACAGTTACACTGAAGCTTTCTTT	CSARDNSYTEAFF
TRBD1	TRBV20-1	-	TRBJ1-5	TGCAGTGCCTCAATGGGACAGGGGTCCCAGCCCCAGCATTTT	CSASMGQGSQPQHF
TRBD1	TRBV5-1	-	TRBJ2-3	TGCGCCAGCAGCGACAGGGAGACAGATACGCAGTATTTT	CASSDRETDTQYF
-	TRBV9	-	TRBJ1-2	TGTGCCAGCAGCGGGGCCGGGCCCCCTAAACGGGGCTACACCTTC	CASSGAGPPKRGYTF
-	TRBV5-1	few	TRBJ2-7	TGCGCCAGCAGTCTGTATCCGGGTCCCTACGAGCAGTACTTC	CASSLYPGPYEQYF
-	TRBV5-1	-	TRBJ1-1	TGCGCCAGCAGCGGGCACCCAGGGGTTTGGACGAACACTGAAGCTTTCTTT	CASSGHPGVWTNTEAFF
-	TRBV12-3/TRBV12-4	-	TRBJ2-3	TGTGCCAGCAGTTTAAGTTCTAGCGCGCCAGATACGCAGTATTTT	CASSLSSSAPDTQYF
-	TRBV6-5	few	TRBJ2-1	TGTGCCAGCAGTTACGTGACTAGTTCGAATGAGCAGTTCTTC	CASSYVTSSNEQFF
TRBD2	TRBV7-2	-	TRBJ2-7	TGTGCCAGCGTAGCGGGACTTGTCCCATACGAGCAGTACTTC	CASVAGLVPYEQYF
TRBD2	TRBV12-3/TRBV12-4	-	TRBJ2-1	TGTGCCAGCAGTTTAGGGGGACTAGCGGGGAACTACAATGAGCAGTTCTTC	CASSLGGLAGNYNEQFF
TRBD1	TRBV5-1	-	TRBJ1-2	TGCGCCAGCAGCTTGGCCAGGACAGGGAACGGCTATGGCTACACCTTC	CASSLARTGNGYGYTF
-	TRBV20-1	few	TRBJ2-5	TGCAGTGCTAGAGAGGCGGCGGGTAGGGTAAGGGAGACCCAGTACTTC	CSAREAAGRVRETQYF
TRBD1	TRBV6-5	-	TRBJ1-2	TGTGCCAGCAGTCAAGGGACAGCGGGACCAATTAGCTACACCTTC	CASSQGTAGPISYTF
-	TRBV20-1	few	TRBJ2-1	TGCAGTGCTAGGGGGACCTTACTCGACAATGAGCAGTTCTTC	CSARGTLLDNEQFF
-	TRBV29-1	-	TRBJ2-6	TGCAGCGTTGACCTGGCAGGGAGTCATTCTGGGGCCAACGTCCTGACTTTC	CSVDLAGSHSGANVLTF
-	TRBV12-3/TRBV12-4	-	TRBJ1-6	TGTGCCGGCAGTTTAGTGGGGAATTCACCCCTCCACTTT	CAGSLVGNSPLHF
TRBD1	TRBV6-1	few	TRBJ2-7	TGTGCCAGCACCTCCGGGACAGGAGGCTACGAGCAGTACTTC	CASTSGTGGYEQYF
-	TRBV20-1	few	TRBJ1-5	TGCAGTGTACAGGGACGTAGCAATCAGCCCCAGCATTTT	CSVQGRSNQPQHF
TRBD2	TRBV10-3	few	TRBJ2-3	TGTACCATCAGTCCCTCCCAAGCGGGGACTAGCCCAGATACGCAGTATTTT	CTISPSQAGTSPDTQYF
TRBD1	TRBV12-3/TRBV12-4	-	TRBJ1-5	TGTGCCAGCAGATTCGCCGGGACAGGGGGCTTTCAGCCCCAGCATTTT	CASRFAGTGGFQPQHF
-	TRBV20-1	few	TRBJ2-1	TGCAGTGCTAGAGTGAGGAGGGGGGCCCTTAGGAATGAGCAGTTCTTC	CSARVRRGALRNEQFF
-	TRBV20-1	-	TRBJ2-1	TGCAGTGCTAGAGGGGCGGCAGCCAATGAGCAGTTCTTC	CSARGAAANEQFF
TRBD1	TRBV15	-	TRBJ2-1	TGTGCCACCAGCAGTGGGACAGGGGCACACAATGAGCAGTTCTTC	CATSSGTGAHNEQFF
-	TRBV28	-	TRBJ2-5	TGTGCCAGCTGCCGCCCCCCGGAGACCCAGTACTTC	CASCRPPETQYF
TRBD1	TRBV7-9	few	TRBJ2-1	TGTGCCAGCAGCTTAGCGGGACAGTCCTACAATGAGCAGTTCTTC	CASSLAGQSYNEQFF
TRBD2	TRBV5-1	few	TRBJ2-5	TGCGCCAGCAGCCTAGCGGGAGTGGGGGAGACCCAGTACTTC	CASSLAGVGETQYF
TRBD1	TRBV20-1	few	TRBJ2-7	TGCAGTGCTAGAAGGACAGGTAACTACGAGCAGTACTTC	CSARRTGNYEQYF
-	TRBV5-1	few	TRBJ2-1	TGCGCCAGCAGCTTGGAAACGGCGGAATACAATGAGCAGTTCTTC	CASSLETAEYNEQFF
-	TRBV4-2	-	TRBJ2-7	TGTGCCAGCAGCCAAGTTGCTGGGGCGGACGAGCAGTACTTC	CASSQVAGADEQYF
TRBD2	TRBV7-9	-	TRBJ2-7	TGTGCCAGCAGCTTAGCGGGACCTAGCGGAGTTTACGAGCAGTACTTC	CASSLAGPSGVYEQYF
-	TRBV3-1	-	TRBJ2-6	TGTGCCAGCAGCCTCCCGTACCAGGGCCTCTCTGGGGCCAACGTCCTGACTTTC	CASSLPYQGLSGANVLTF
-	TRBV7-2	-	TRBJ2-5	TGTGCCAGCAGTCTTACCAGGCAGGGACAAGAGACCCAGTACTTC	CASSLTRQGQETQYF
TRBD1	TRBV5-1	-	TRBJ2-1	TGCGCCAGCAGCGTCGGGACAGGGGCAAATGAGCAGTTCTTC	CASSVGTGANEQFF
-	TRBV29-1	few	TRBJ2-7	TGCAGCGTTGAGTCAGCAGGATCCTACGAGCAGTACTTC	CSVESAGSYEQYF
TRBD2	TRBV3-1	-	TRBJ2-1	TGTGCCAGCAGCCAAGAAGGATTACTAGCGGGGGGGAGCTCCTACAATGAGCAGTTCTTC	CASSQEGLLAGGSSYNEQFF
TRBD2	TRBV27	-	TRBJ2-7	TGTGCCAGCAGTCCCCCTGGAGTAGCGGGAACCTACGAGCAGTACTTC	CASSPPGVAGTYEQYF
-	TRBV3-1	-	TRBJ2-7	TGTGCCAGCAGTCATAGAGGTGGCGCCGCTTCCTACGAGCAGTACTTC	CASSHRGGAASYEQYF
TRBD1	TRBV6-1	-	TRBJ2-4	TGTGCCAGCAGTAACCGGGACAGAGGCATTCAGTACTTC	CASSNRDRGIQYF